The clone carrying this TCR beta chain occurred many times. Its target is not known. The record originates from a study of T cells in Graves' hyperthyroidism and ophthalmopathy. General study findings and limits: The blood repertoire included most of the expanded thyroid clonotypes above 0.001.

Trimming took off 5 bases at V and 6 bases at J, with 14 bases between the two ends. Germline-derived CDR1 and CDR2 are SGHTA and FQGNSA. This CDR3 is 13 amino acids long. Template material for amplifying TCR beta CDR3 regions consisted of RNA transcripts. An initial round of RT-PCR targeting the TCR CDR3 relied on the HTBI primer set. TCRdb processed the multiplex PCR reads anew with MiXCR; each CDR3 protein has one entry. Counted here are 250,000 to 300,000 distinct CDR3 sequences, about an eighth occurring once; the ten biggest clones make up 7.9%. Sequenced input: blood. The chain uses TRBV7-2 and TRBJ2-7; no firm D call. This receptor was obtained from a woman aged 40 to 49 with Graves' hyperthyroidism. The CDR3 DNA reads as TGTGCCAGCAGCCCCAACACTGGTTCCGAGCAGTACTTC. This encodes CASSPNTGSEQYF.